What follows are 26 T cell receptor beta chains derived from one specimen sequenced in a study of human T cells and chemical hapten exposure. The time point here: patch test 1, 2 weeks after DPC sensitization. The treatment here: therapeutic diphenylcyclopropenone sensitization with weekly scalp DPC. Each CDR3 protein gets one entry after TCRdb re-called the RACE reads with MiXCR. The sample includes 75,000 to 100,000 distinct CDR3 sequences, under 12% seen only once; the top ten take roughly 2.2%. The sequenced sample was whole blood, obtained in connection with sensitization to the hapten diphenylcyclopropenone (DPC). The receptors stem from a man aged 35 to 55 with alopecia areata. Some clones in this sample may be carry-over from other donors' samples.

This clonotype was seen only a few times. The chain employs TRBV5-6 and TRBJ1-6; TRBD1 aligns across 7 bases. Germline V gene data show CDR1 as SGHDT and CDR2 as YYEEEE. CDR3 length: 13 residues. The trim removed 4 bases at V and 6 bases at J, leaving 1 base unmatched. The DNA of the CDR3 is TGTGCCAGCAGCGGGACAGTTAATTCACCCCTCCACTTT. It codes for CASSGTVNSPLHF.

A few counts support this clonotype. The chain combines TRBV7-9 with TRBJ1-4; D possibly corresponds to TRBD1 (5 bases). Germline CDR1 reads SEHNR; CDR2 reads FQNEAQ (reference sequence). V gave up 5 bases and J gave up 4 bases, with 14 bases separating them. The CDR3 has 15 amino acids. The CDR3 sequence is CASSGRGTLNEKLFF. The CDR3 region has the DNA TGTGCCAGCAGCGGCCGGGGCACCCTTAATGAAAAACTGTTTTTT.

This clonotype showed up just a few times. The chain's CDR3 is CASSFSSYEQYF. The CDR3 DNA reads as TGTGCCAGCAGTTTTAGCTCCTACGAGCAGTACTTC. J is TRBJ2-7 and V is TRBV28; the D is unclear. Per the germline V gene, CDR1 is MDHEN and CDR2 is SYDVKM. The V end was cut by 3 bases, the J end by 0 bases, with 3 bases between. CDR3 length equals 12 residues. Full variable domain (missing parts from reference TRBV28 and TRBJ2-7): DVKVTQSSRYLVKRTGEKVFLECVQDMDHENMFWYRQDPGLGLRLIYFSYDVKMKEKGDIPEGYSVSREKKERFSLILESASTNQTSMYLCASSFSSYEQYFGPGTRLTVT.

The chain carries TRBV24-1 and TRBJ2-7; D not resolved. The CDR3 contains 14 residues. CDR1 and CDR2 from the germline V gene are KGHDR and SFDVKD. The V end was cut by 12 bases, the J end by 0 bases, with 17 bases between. As DNA, the CDR3 is TGTGCCCCCAATGACACACCAAGCTCCTACGAGCAGTACGTC. Its protein is CAPNDTPSSYEQYV.

The gene calls are TRBV27 and TRBJ2-3, with TRBD2 identical over 10 bases. The germline gives CDR1 MNHEY, CDR2 SMNVEV (reference sequence). The CDR3 length is 19 residues. Unmatched junction bases numbered 14, after V lost 5 bases and J lost 0 bases. CDR3 sequence reads: CASSPSRTSGSASTDTQYF. The CDR3 coding sequence is TGTGCCAGCAGTCCCTCCCGGACTAGCGGAAGTGCTAGCACAGATACGCAGTATTTT.

CDR3 residues: CASILAGGSTDTQYF. In DNA form, the CDR3 reads TGTGCCAGCATACTAGCGGGAGGGTCCACAGATACGCAGTATTTT. The chain couples TRBV28 to TRBJ2-3; 13 positions agree with TRBD2. Trimming at V came to 7 bases and at J to 2 bases, leaving 3 bases not matched to a gene. Germline V gene sequence: CDR1 MDHEN, CDR2 SYDVKM. The CDR3 totals 15 residues.

This clonotype has a handful of counts. CDR3 nucleotides: TGTGCCAGCAGTGACAGACCCCATAATCGGACTAGCGGGAGCTCCTACAATGAGCAGTTCTTC. Translating gives CASSDRPHNRTSGSSYNEQFF. This chain uses TRBV6-4 with TRBJ2-1; 13 bases are shared with TRBD2. This CDR3 is built from 21 residues. CDR1 and CDR2 from the germline V gene are MRHNA and SNTAGT. Trimming took 2 bases from V and 0 from J; bases not matched to a gene: 13.

This chain joins TRBV5-4 and TRBJ1-1; D not resolved. Germline loops: CDR1 SGHNT, CDR2 YYREEE (reference sequence). This CDR3 region has 13 residues. V lost 1 base and J 3 bases, leaving 7 bases between the germline ends. DNA for the CDR3: TGTGCCAGCAGCTTGTCCAGGTACACTGAAGCTTTCTTT. Protein: CASSLSRYTEAFF.

The V and J genes are TRBV6-2 or TRBV6-3 and TRBJ1-1; no clear D. The CDR3 runs to 16 residues. Germline V gene lookup returns CDR1 MNHEY and CDR2 SVGEGT. V was trimmed by 0 bases and J by 4 bases, leaving 15 bases between them. The CDR3 coding sequence is TGTGCCAGCAGTTACTCGACTCTATTCGGGTTCACTGAAGCTTTCTTT. Its translation: CASSYSTLFGFTEAFF.

This clonotype occurred many times. The chain links TRBV7-2 to TRBJ1-5, with D hard to call. The V gene's germline CDR1 is SGHTA and CDR2 FQGNSA. This CDR3 has 15 residues. The V gene lost 1 base and the J gene lost 2 bases, with 9 bases spanning the gap. Here the CDR3 reads CASSLDGQGNQPQHF. The CDR3 coding sequence is TGTGCCAGCAGCTTAGATGGGCAGGGCAATCAGCCCCAGCATTTT.

This clonotype was seen many times. J is TRBJ1-5 and V is TRBV28; 7 positions agree with TRBD1. Trimming cost V 4 bases and J 0 bases; bases outside gene matches: 6. The germline gives CDR1 MDHEN, CDR2 SYDVKM. There are 16 residues in the CDR3. DNA for the CDR3: TGTGCCAGCAGTTCTGGGACAGCATATAGCAATCAGCCCCAGCATTTT. Protein product: CASSSGTAYSNQPQHF.

The chain links TRBV6-5 to TRBJ2-7; the match to TRBD1 covers 8 bases. Germline assignment: CDR1 MNHEY and CDR2 SVGAGI. The CDR3 spans 15 residues. V lost 5 bases and J lost 0; bases outside the gene matches: 6. The CDR3 loop reads CASSPGTGPSYEQYV. The CDR3 nucleotides read TGTGCCAGCAGTCCGGGGACAGGACCCTCCTACGAGCAGTACGTC.

In its sample, this clonotype was seen a few times. CDR3 in amino acids: CASSLGETGYGYTF. The CDR3 DNA reads TGCGCCAGCAGCTTGGGGGAAACAGGATATGGCTACACCTTC. The chain joins TRBV5-1 to TRBJ1-2, with a possible D match to TRBD1 (5 bases). The CDR3 has 14 amino acids. Trimming left V 0 bases short and J 5 bases short, with 11 bases between. The germline CDR1 and CDR2 sequences are SGHRS and YFSETQ.

This clonotype was seen a handful of times. The genes are TRBV7-8 and TRBJ2-5, with D possibly TRBD1 on 5 matching bases. The V and J ends lost 5 bases and 0 bases respectively, with 16 bases between them. Germline V gives CDR1 SGHVS, CDR2 FQNEAQ. The CDR3 is 16 residues long. This CDR3 is CASSPRTPMYQETQYF. CDR3 DNA sequence: TGTGCCAGCAGCCCCAGGACACCTATGTACCAAGAGACCCAGTACTTC.

This clonotype has ten or more counts. The chain has TRBV20-1 and TRBJ1-1; 12 nucleotides align to TRBD1. This CDR3 region has 18 residues. V was clipped by 3 bases and J by 2 bases; unmatched bases: 13. Germline CDR1 reads DFQATT; CDR2 reads SNEGSKA (reference sequence). In DNA, the CDR3 is TGCAGTGCTAGCGGGGTAAACCGGGACAGGGGGCGTAACACTGAAGCTTTCTTT. Translation: CSASGVNRDRGRNTEAFF.

This chain joins TRBV6-2 or TRBV6-3 and TRBJ2-3; 8 nucleotides line up with TRBD2. This CDR3 spans 15 amino acids. CDR1 is MNHEY and CDR2 is SVGEGT in the germline V gene. The trim removed 6 bases at V and 5 bases at J, leaving 10 bases unmatched. The CDR3 DNA follows: TGTGCCAGCAGGCTACTCGGCCTAGCGGGAGATACGCAGTATTTT. The encoded protein is CASRLLGLAGDTQYF.

This clonotype was detected many times. For the CDR3, the DNA is TGCAGCGTTCCTGGGAACACTGAAGCTTTCTTT. Translation: CSVPGNTEAFF. The chain joins TRBV29-1 to TRBJ1-1, with D unclear. The CDR3 covers 11 residues. Trimming took off 5 bases at V and 1 base at J, with 5 bases between the two ends. Germline V gives CDR1 SQVTM, CDR2 ANQGSEA. Complete variable domain (other parts from reference TRBV29-1 and TRBJ1-1): SAVISQKPSRDICQRGTSLTIQCQVDSQVTMMFWYRQQPGQSLTLIATANQGSEATYESGFVIDKFPISRPNLTFSTLTVSNMSPEDSSIYLCSVPGNTEAFFGQGTRLTVV.

The chain has TRBV5-1 and TRBJ1-1; D possibly corresponds to TRBD1 (6 bases). The CDR3 extends over 13 amino acids. V lost 2 bases, J lost 8 bases, and 13 bases lay in between. The germline V gene has CDR1 SGHRS and CDR2 YFSETQ. CDR3 loop: CASSFTGLLEAFF. The CDR3 DNA reads TGCGCCAGCAGCTTCACAGGGTTGCTAGAAGCTTTCTTT.

This clonotype was recorded a few times. The rearrangement links TRBV27 to TRBJ2-1; D is perhaps TRBD1 (6 bases). Trimming removed 2 bases from V and 5 bases from J, with 7 bases in between. The CDR3 runs to 13 residues. Germline values: CDR1 MNHEY, CDR2 SMNVEV (reference sequence). CDR3 nucleotide sequence: TGTGCCAGCAGTTTACAGGGGAACAATGAGCAGTTCTTC. Its translation is CASSLQGNNEQFF.

The V call is TRBV27, the J call TRBJ2-4; tentatively, D is TRBD2 (6 bases). Germline V CDR1 and CDR2: MNHEY, SMNVEV (reference sequence). There are 14 residues in the CDR3. Deletions cut 0 bases from V and 7 bases from J, with 10 bases between. The DNA for the CDR3 is TGTGCCAGCAGTTTATCGCGGGGACGTAACATTCAGTACTTC. This encodes CASSLSRGRNIQYF.

This clonotype was counted ten times or more. The chain combines TRBV29-1 with TRBJ1-4, with TRBD1 matching 7 bases. The CDR3 runs 12 residues. J was trimmed by 7 bases and V by 3 bases; bases with no gene match: 2. The germline gives CDR1 SQVTM, CDR2 ANQGSEA. CDR3: CSVDRGSEKLFF. The CDR3 DNA reads TGCAGCGTTGACAGGGGGAGTGAAAAACTGTTTTTT.

In this sample, this clonotype turned up a few times. V and J are TRBV12-3 or TRBV12-4 and TRBJ2-2; 8 bases match TRBD2. There are 17 residues in the CDR3. V shed 6 bases, J shed 6 bases, and the junction held 15 bases outside the gene matches. CDR3 DNA sequence: TGTGCCAGCAGCCGAACCCAAGCGGGAGTGACTCCCGGGGAGCTGTTTTTT. Encoded protein: CASSRTQAGVTPGELFF.

This clonotype was seen a handful of times. This sequence joins TRBV7-8 and TRBJ2-2; D unresolved. This CDR3 is built from 17 residues. V lost 0 bases, J lost 2 bases, and 13 bases lay in between. Germline loops: CDR1 SGHVS, CDR2 FQNEAQ. CDR3 region: CASSLAVIAFNTGELFF. The CDR3, as DNA: TGTGCCAGCAGCTTAGCCGTAATTGCTTTTAACACCGGGGAGCTGTTTTTT.

There are a few counts of this clonotype. This sequence joins TRBV20-1 and TRBJ1-4; TRBD1 agrees at 7 bases. Germline V lookup: CDR1 DFQATT, CDR2 SNEGSKA (reference sequence). V lost 6 bases and J lost 1; bases outside the gene matches: 8. This CDR3 comprises 15 residues. The CDR3 reads CSAKTGMRTNEKLFF. The DNA for the CDR3 is TGCAGTGCAAAGACAGGGATGAGAACTAATGAAAAACTGTTTTTT.

The chain combines TRBV30 with TRBJ2-3; TRBD2 agrees at 13 bases. Looked up from germline, CDR1 is GTSNPN and CDR2 is SVGIG (reference sequence). J lost 5 bases, V lost 5 bases, and 10 bases had no gene match. The CDR3 runs 16 residues. The CDR3 DNA is TGTGCCTGGTCTCTTGGAAGACTAGCGGGAGGAGATACGCAGTATTTT. This encodes CAWSLGRLAGGDTQYF.

In this sample, this clonotype turned up a few times. The chain joins TRBV7-2 to TRBJ2-2; 12 positions agree with TRBD2. The V segment lost 4 bases and the J segment 3 bases; nucleotides outside the gene matches: 0. In germline, CDR1 is SGHTA, CDR2 FQGNSA. The CDR3 loop spans 15 amino acids. CDR3 sequence reads: CASSWTSGDTGELFF. The CDR3 bases are TGTGCCAGCAGCTGGACTAGCGGGGACACCGGGGAGCTGTTTTTT.